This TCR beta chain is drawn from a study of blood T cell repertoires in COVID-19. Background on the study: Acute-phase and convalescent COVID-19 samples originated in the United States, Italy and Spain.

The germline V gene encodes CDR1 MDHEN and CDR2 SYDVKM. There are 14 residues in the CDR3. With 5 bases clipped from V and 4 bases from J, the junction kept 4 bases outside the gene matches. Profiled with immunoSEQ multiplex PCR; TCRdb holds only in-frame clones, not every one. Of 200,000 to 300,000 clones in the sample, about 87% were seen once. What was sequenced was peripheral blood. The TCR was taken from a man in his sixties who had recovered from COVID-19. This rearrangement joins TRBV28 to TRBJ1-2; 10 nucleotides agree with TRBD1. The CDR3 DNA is TGTGCCAGCAGTCACCGACAGGGGGCCTATGGCTACACCTTC. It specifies CASSHRQGAYGYTF.